This T cell receptor beta chain was recovered during a study of T cell changes during pregnancy in multiple sclerosis. Profiled with immunoSEQ multiplex PCR; TCRdb holds only in-frame clones, not every one. The table lists around 35,000 clones, approximately 92% of them singletons. Germline assignment: CDR1 SGHRS and CDR2 YFSETQ. With V trimmed by 0 bases and J by 5 bases, 9 bases remained unmatched. The CDR3 consists of 16 residues. The sequencing input was PBMCs (not recorded whether the cells were cultured). This receptor was identified in a female donor with multiple sclerosis, enrolled in a pregnancy study. The chain joins TRBV5-1 to TRBJ2-7, with 9 bases identical to TRBD1. The CDR3 nucleotides read TGCGCCAGCAGCTTGGCCTCTGGGACAGGGATCCACGAGCAGTACTTC. It specifies CASSLASGTGIHEQYF.